This entry lists 2 T cell receptor beta chains sequenced from one sample in a study of T-cell reconstitution after alpha-beta-depleted transplantation in children. Library preparation (for TCRbeta) was performed with unique molecular identifiers. TCRdb itself ran the PCR reads through MiXCR, one entry per CDR3 protein. The sample shows 100,000 or so distinct CDR3 sequences, approximately 6% of them seen only once. Sequenced material: PBMCs, mostly from graft donor cells, taken 60 days after TCRalphabeta/CD19-depleted stem cell transplant. These receptors all stem from a female patient between 2 and 10 years old who had a stem cell transplant for Fanconi anemia, so the T cells may come from the graft donor.

This chain links TRBV15 with TRBJ2-5, with D possibly matching TRBD1 (6 bases). V was trimmed by 8 bases and J by 1 base, leaving 17 bases between them. Looked up from germline, CDR1 is LNHNV and CDR2 is YYDKDF (reference sequence). The CDR3 sequence is 15 residues long. The CDR3 DNA reads TGTGCCACCTCAATTCGGACAGCCCTCCAAGAGACCCAGTACTTC. Translation gives CATSIRTALQETQYF.

This clonotype was seen ten or more times. V usage is TRBV6-5 and J usage is TRBJ1-2; TRBD1 is a possible D gene (5 bases). This CDR3 region has 15 residues. The V end lost 7 bases, the J end lost 3 bases, and 18 bases lay between the germline ends. CDR1 MNHEY and CDR2 SVGAGI come from the germline V gene. The CDR3 reads CASTKDAGAHYGYTF. CDR3 DNA sequence: TGTGCCAGCACCAAGGATGCCGGGGCCCACTATGGCTACACCTTC.